Listed below are T cell receptor beta chains from one sample, sequenced in a study of control samples from healthy donors and cancer patients. Assay used: immunoSEQ multiplex PCR; TCRdb lists only in-frame clones, some missing. This sample yields around 230,000 clones, of which roughly 94% are seen a single time; approximately 1.5% belongs to the top ten. Sequenced input: blood. Receptors originate from a man aged 45 to 65 in good health. Both conserved end residues are part of each CDR3. The order of the fields is J gene, V gene, D gene, clone size, CDR3 protein, CDR3 DNA. D genes are given only for firm matches. Clone size, where shown, is once, few, many, or a class for clones that have expanded.

j_call: TRBJ1-5
v_call: TRBV28
d_call: NA
clone_size: NA
cdr3_aa: CASRPMGQGGNQPQHF
cdr3_nt: TGTGCCAGCAGACCTATGGGGCAGGGTGGCAACCAGCCCCAGCATTTT

j_call: TRBJ1-6
v_call: TRBV2
d_call: NA
clone_size: NA
cdr3_aa: CASSEGSGIYNSPLHF
cdr3_nt: TGTGCCAGCAGTGAAGGCTCGGGAATCTATAATTCACCCCTCCACTTT

j_call: TRBJ2-3
v_call: TRBV6-2/TRBV6-3
d_call: NA
clone_size: NA
cdr3_aa: CASSSSTDTQYF
cdr3_nt: TGTGCCAGCAGTTCTAGCACAGATACGCAGTATTTT

j_call: TRBJ2-4
v_call: TRBV7-2
d_call: NA
clone_size: NA
cdr3_aa: CASSPGHTKNIQYF
cdr3_nt: TGTGCCAGCAGCCCTGGACATACCAAAAACATTCAGTACTTC

j_call: TRBJ1-2
v_call: TRBV7-2
d_call: NA
clone_size: NA
cdr3_aa: CASSLTPSQQENGYTF
cdr3_nt: TGTGCCAGCAGCTTAACCCCCTCTCAACAGGAGAATGGCTACACCTTC

j_call: TRBJ1-6
v_call: TRBV11-3
d_call: NA
clone_size: NA
cdr3_aa: CASSLMSRNSPLHF
cdr3_nt: TGTGCCAGCAGCTTAATGTCGCGTAATTCACCCCTCCACTTT

j_call: TRBJ2-1
v_call: TRBV27
d_call: NA
clone_size: NA
cdr3_aa: CASSLGTALRSNEQFF
cdr3_nt: TGTGCCAGCAGTCTCGGGACTGCCCTCCGTTCCAATGAGCAGTTCTTC

j_call: TRBJ2-7
v_call: TRBV6-5
d_call: TRBD1
clone_size: NA
cdr3_aa: CASSSSRTGAYEQYF
cdr3_nt: TGTGCCAGCAGTTCCTCTCGAACAGGGGCATACGAGCAGTACTTC

j_call: TRBJ1-2
v_call: TRBV6-5
d_call: NA
clone_size: once
cdr3_aa: CASRAGSNLQVGYTF
cdr3_nt: TGTGCCAGCAGGGCCGGGTCCAACCTCCAGGTCGGCTACACCTTC

j_call: TRBJ1-1
v_call: TRBV18
d_call: NA
clone_size: once
cdr3_aa: CASSLVGGGSTTEAFF
cdr3_nt: TGTGCCAGCTCACTGGTGGGGGGCGGGTCGACCACTGAAGCTTTCTTT

j_call: TRBJ2-5
v_call: TRBV11-3
d_call: TRBD1
clone_size: NA
cdr3_aa: CASSPGQGQETQYF
cdr3_nt: TGTGCCAGCAGCCCGGGACAGGGGCAAGAGACCCAGTACTTC

j_call: TRBJ1-5
v_call: TRBV5-5
d_call: NA
clone_size: NA
cdr3_aa: CASSPRDQGQPQHF
cdr3_nt: TGTGCCAGCAGCCCGAGGGATCAAGGGCAGCCCCAGCATTTT

j_call: TRBJ1-6
v_call: TRBV18
d_call: NA
clone_size: NA
cdr3_aa: CASSPQGINSPLHF
cdr3_nt: TGTGCCAGCTCACCACAGGGGATCAATTCACCCCTCCACTTT

j_call: TRBJ2-5
v_call: TRBV18
d_call: NA
clone_size: NA
cdr3_aa: CASSPVTREETQYF
cdr3_nt: TGTGCCAGCTCACCCGTTACTAGGGAAGAGACCCAGTACTTC

j_call: TRBJ1-1
v_call: TRBV27
d_call: NA
clone_size: NA
cdr3_aa: CASSHFPGTILVPNTEAFF
cdr3_nt: TGTGCCAGCAGTCACTTTCCCGGGACAATCCTCGTCCCGAACACTGAAGCTTTCTTT

j_call: TRBJ2-5
v_call: TRBV7-9
d_call: TRBD2
clone_size: NA
cdr3_aa: CASSLRTSGAFSKYF
cdr3_nt: TGTGCCAGCAGCTTGCGGACTAGCGGGGCTTTTTCAAAGTACTTC

j_call: TRBJ2-3
v_call: TRBV4-1
d_call: NA
clone_size: NA
cdr3_aa: CASSVRRAYTDTQYF
cdr3_nt: TGCGCCAGCAGCGTGCGTCGAGCCTACACAGATACGCAGTATTTT

j_call: TRBJ1-1
v_call: TRBV18
d_call: TRBD1
clone_size: NA
cdr3_aa: CASSPGQGETEAFF
cdr3_nt: TGTGCCAGCTCACCTGGACAGGGGGAGACTGAAGCTTTCTTT

j_call: TRBJ1-2
v_call: TRBV9
d_call: NA
clone_size: NA
cdr3_aa: CASSVARAVASNYGYTF
cdr3_nt: TGTGCCAGCAGCGTAGCTAGAGCCGTGGCTTCTAACTATGGCTACACCTTC

j_call: TRBJ2-5
v_call: TRBV3-1/TRBV3-2
d_call: TRBD1
clone_size: once
cdr3_aa: CASKPGQQGQTQYF
cdr3_nt: TGTGCCAGCAAACCGGGACAGCAGGGGCAGACCCAGTACTTC

j_call: TRBJ1-1
v_call: TRBV13
d_call: NA
clone_size: NA
cdr3_aa: CASSLYREKGLNTEAFF
cdr3_nt: TGTGCCAGCAGCCTGTACAGGGAAAAGGGGTTGAACACTGAAGCTTTCTTT

j_call: TRBJ2-3
v_call: TRBV9
d_call: NA
clone_size: NA
cdr3_aa: CASSVGGDPTDTQYF
cdr3_nt: TGTGCCAGCAGCGTAGGCGGGGACCCCACAGATACGCAGTATTTT

j_call: TRBJ2-1
v_call: TRBV11-2
d_call: NA
clone_size: NA
cdr3_aa: CASRGLSYNEQFF
cdr3_nt: TGTGCCAGCAGGGGTCTATCCTACAATGAGCAGTTCTTC

j_call: TRBJ1-5
v_call: TRBV2
d_call: NA
clone_size: NA
cdr3_aa: CASSGQFNQPQHF
cdr3_nt: TGTGCCAGCAGTGGTCAGTTTAATCAGCCCCAGCATTTT

j_call: TRBJ2-7
v_call: TRBV28
d_call: NA
clone_size: NA
cdr3_aa: CASSRAALVFNEQYF
cdr3_nt: TGTGCCAGCAGTAGGGCTGCACTAGTTTTTAACGAGCAGTACTTC

j_call: TRBJ1-2
v_call: TRBV24-1
d_call: NA
clone_size: few
cdr3_aa: CATSDDHPGNGYTF
cdr3_nt: TGTGCCACCAGTGATGACCACCCGGGGAATGGCTACACCTTC

j_call: TRBJ1-2
v_call: TRBV20-1
d_call: NA
clone_size: NA
cdr3_aa: CSSSSSDGYTF
cdr3_nt: TGCAGCAGCTCAAGCTCGGATGGCTACACCTTC

j_call: TRBJ2-7
v_call: TRBV7-9
d_call: NA
clone_size: NA
cdr3_aa: CASSLALGPAYEQYF
cdr3_nt: TGTGCCAGCAGCTTAGCCCTCGGCCCGGCCTACGAGCAGTACTTC

j_call: TRBJ2-3
v_call: TRBV9
d_call: TRBD1
clone_size: NA
cdr3_aa: CASSVLPLGDRGTDTQYF
cdr3_nt: TGTGCCAGCAGCGTACTTCCCCTCGGGGACAGGGGCACAGATACGCAGTATTTT

j_call: TRBJ2-3
v_call: TRBV18
d_call: NA
clone_size: NA
cdr3_aa: CASSPVNTDTQYF
cdr3_nt: TGTGCCAGCTCACCCGTTAACACAGATACGCAGTATTTT

j_call: TRBJ2-1
v_call: TRBV10-1
d_call: NA
clone_size: NA
cdr3_aa: CASSDPSHGGYNEQFF
cdr3_nt: TGCGCCAGCAGTGACCCTAGCCACGGAGGGTACAATGAGCAGTTCTTC

j_call: TRBJ2-2
v_call: TRBV9
d_call: TRBD2
clone_size: NA
cdr3_aa: CASNRLAWNTGELFF
cdr3_nt: TGTGCCAGCAACAGACTAGCTTGGAACACCGGGGAGCTGTTTTTT

j_call: TRBJ1-1
v_call: TRBV19
d_call: TRBD1
clone_size: once
cdr3_aa: CASSIYRGNTEAFF
cdr3_nt: TGTGCCAGTAGTATATACAGGGGGAACACTGAAGCTTTCTTT

j_call: TRBJ2-5
v_call: TRBV2
d_call: NA
clone_size: NA
cdr3_aa: CASSENRDQETQYF
cdr3_nt: TGTGCCAGCAGTGAAAACCGGGACCAAGAGACCCAGTACTTC

j_call: TRBJ2-3
v_call: TRBV25-1
d_call: NA
clone_size: NA
cdr3_aa: CASSEVSGADTQYF
cdr3_nt: TGTGCCAGCAGTGAAGTAAGCGGCGCAGATACGCAGTATTTT

j_call: TRBJ1-4
v_call: TRBV5-1
d_call: NA
clone_size: NA
cdr3_aa: CASSAPGTNEKLFF
cdr3_nt: TGCGCCAGCAGCGCCCCCGGGACCAATGAAAAACTGTTTTTT

j_call: TRBJ1-2
v_call: TRBV7-2
d_call: NA
clone_size: few
cdr3_aa: CASSQAGGESYSGYGYTF
cdr3_nt: TGTGCCAGCAGTCAGGCGGGGGGGGAATCCTACTCAGGGTATGGCTACACCTTC

j_call: TRBJ2-7
v_call: TRBV2
d_call: NA
clone_size: NA
cdr3_aa: CASSDQGLNEQYF
cdr3_nt: TGTGCCAGCAGCGATCAGGGGTTGAACGAGCAGTACTTC

j_call: TRBJ1-5
v_call: TRBV7-2
d_call: NA
clone_size: once
cdr3_aa: CASSLYASRGNQPQHF
cdr3_nt: TGTGCCAGCAGCTTATACGCGTCGCGAGGCAATCAGCCCCAGCATTTT

j_call: TRBJ2-2
v_call: TRBV11-2
d_call: NA
clone_size: once
cdr3_aa: CASSLDLGERRMFF
cdr3_nt: TGTGCCAGCAGCTTAGATCTGGGGGAGCGGAGGATGTTTTTT

j_call: TRBJ2-1
v_call: TRBV5-1
d_call: NA
clone_size: NA
cdr3_aa: CASSLDSYNEQFF
cdr3_nt: TGCGCCAGCAGCTTGGACAGCTACAATGAGCAGTTCTTC

j_call: TRBJ2-3
v_call: TRBV7-9
d_call: TRBD1
clone_size: NA
cdr3_aa: CASSFPNRDREYTQYF
cdr3_nt: TGTGCCAGCAGCTTTCCGAACCGGGACAGGGAATATACGCAGTATTTT

j_call: TRBJ1-4
v_call: TRBV15
d_call: NA
clone_size: NA
cdr3_aa: CATQGRQIATNEKLFF
cdr3_nt: TGTGCCACCCAAGGCCGCCAGATCGCAACTAATGAAAAACTGTTTTTT

j_call: TRBJ2-1
v_call: TRBV19
d_call: NA
clone_size: NA
cdr3_aa: CASSYSPSRNEQFF
cdr3_nt: TGTGCCAGTAGTTACAGCCCAAGCCGCAATGAGCAGTTCTTC

j_call: TRBJ2-1
v_call: TRBV19
d_call: NA
clone_size: NA
cdr3_aa: CASSIDWGGGNEQFF
cdr3_nt: TGTGCCAGTAGTATTGATTGGGGAGGGGGGAATGAGCAGTTCTTC

j_call: TRBJ1-6
v_call: TRBV5-1
d_call: TRBD1
clone_size: NA
cdr3_aa: CASSLAGTAYNSPLHF
cdr3_nt: TGCGCCAGCAGCTTGGCGGGGACAGCCTATAATTCACCCCTCCACTTT

j_call: TRBJ2-3
v_call: TRBV10-1
d_call: NA
clone_size: NA
cdr3_aa: CASSEAQGPYTQYF
cdr3_nt: TGCGCCAGCAGTGAGGCCCAGGGACCGTACACGCAGTATTTT

j_call: TRBJ1-2
v_call: TRBV6-5
d_call: TRBD1
clone_size: few
cdr3_aa: CASYRTGEALGYTF
cdr3_nt: TGTGCCAGCTACCGGACAGGGGAGGCGCTTGGCTACACCTTC

j_call: TRBJ2-3
v_call: TRBV7-6
d_call: NA
clone_size: NA
cdr3_aa: CASSPRRRDTQYF
cdr3_nt: TGTGCCAGCAGCCCCCGCAGGCGAGATACGCAGTATTTT

j_call: TRBJ1-1
v_call: TRBV7-9
d_call: NA
clone_size: NA
cdr3_aa: CASSSYMNTEAFF
cdr3_nt: TGTGCCAGCAGCTCCTACATGAACACTGAAGCTTTCTTT